These T cell receptor beta chains were read from a single sample in a study of cytomegalovirus exposure and HLA in healthy donors. Only in-frame clones appear in the TCRdb table, and some are missing; sequencing was by immunoSEQ multiplex PCR. The sample carries approximately 150,000 clones, about 91% recorded once. Sequenced material: PBMCs. These receptors all come from a young man in good health and CMV-seropositive. CDR3s include the opening cysteine and the closing phenylalanine or tryptophan. D genes are given only for firm matches. Clone size, where shown, is once, few, many, or a class for clones that have expanded.

d_call: TRBD1
clone_size: NA
j_call: TRBJ2-7
v_call: TRBV14
cdr3_aa: CASSGTQGVPDEQYF
cdr3_nt: TGTGCCAGCAGCGGGACACAGGGGGTCCCCGACGAGCAGTACTTC

d_call: TRBD2
clone_size: NA
j_call: TRBJ2-3
v_call: TRBV6-5
cdr3_aa: CASSQIAGAPDTQYF
cdr3_nt: TGTGCCAGCAGTCAGATAGCGGGAGCCCCAGATACGCAGTATTTT

d_call: TRBD1
clone_size: NA
j_call: TRBJ2-5
v_call: TRBV2
cdr3_aa: CASSEGTGVVETQYF
cdr3_nt: TGTGCCAGCAGTGAGGGGACAGGGGTTGTGGAGACCCAGTACTTC

d_call: NA
clone_size: NA
j_call: TRBJ2-6
v_call: TRBV5-1
cdr3_aa: CASSSTASGANVLTF
cdr3_nt: TGCGCCAGCAGCTCGACAGCATCTGGGGCCAACGTCCTGACTTTC

d_call: NA
clone_size: NA
j_call: TRBJ2-1
v_call: TRBV5-6
cdr3_aa: CASSGQNEQFF
cdr3_nt: TGTGCCAGCAGCGGCCAGAATGAGCAGTTCTTC

d_call: NA
clone_size: NA
j_call: TRBJ2-5
v_call: TRBV7-9
cdr3_aa: CASSSLGGQQETQYF
cdr3_nt: TGTGCCAGCAGCTCCCTCGGGGGGCAACAAGAGACCCAGTACTTC

d_call: TRBD1
clone_size: NA
j_call: TRBJ2-7
v_call: TRBV5-4
cdr3_aa: CASRDRDRGHEQYF
cdr3_nt: TGTGCCAGCAGAGACCGGGACAGGGGCCACGAGCAGTACTTC

d_call: NA
clone_size: NA
j_call: TRBJ1-1
v_call: TRBV27
cdr3_aa: CASSHVQKNTEAFF
cdr3_nt: TGTGCCAGCAGCCACGTCCAGAAGAACACTGAAGCTTTCTTT

d_call: TRBD2
clone_size: NA
j_call: TRBJ2-1
v_call: TRBV4-1
cdr3_aa: CASRRTTSGSPSSYNEQFF
cdr3_nt: TGCGCCAGCAGGCGTACGACTAGCGGGAGTCCTAGCTCCTACAATGAGCAGTTCTTC

d_call: TRBD1
clone_size: NA
j_call: TRBJ2-6
v_call: TRBV27
cdr3_aa: CASSSQGAGANVLTF
cdr3_nt: TGTGCCAGCAGTTCCCAGGGGGCCGGGGCCAACGTCCTGACTTTC

d_call: NA
clone_size: NA
j_call: TRBJ2-3
v_call: TRBV19
cdr3_aa: CASSPLVVGGADTQYF
cdr3_nt: TGTGCCAGTAGTCCCCTAGTGGTTGGGGGCGCAGATACGCAGTATTTT

d_call: NA
clone_size: NA
j_call: TRBJ1-3
v_call: TRBV29-1
cdr3_aa: CSVVVSSIPFSGNTIYF
cdr3_nt: TGCAGCGTTGTTGTCAGTTCCATTCCCTTCTCTGGAAACACCATATATTTT

d_call: TRBD2
clone_size: NA
j_call: TRBJ2-7
v_call: TRBV27
cdr3_aa: CASSYLGTMNEQYF
cdr3_nt: TGTGCCAGCAGTTACTTAGGGACTATGAACGAGCAGTACTTC

d_call: NA
clone_size: NA
j_call: TRBJ1-5
v_call: TRBV19
cdr3_aa: CASSIDGGRNQPQHF
cdr3_nt: TGTGCCAGTAGTATTGATGGGGGGAGGAATCAGCCCCAGCATTTT

d_call: TRBD2
clone_size: NA
j_call: TRBJ2-1
v_call: TRBV6-1
cdr3_aa: CASSPGTSESVEQFF
cdr3_nt: TGTGCCAGCAGTCCAGGGACTAGCGAATCGGTTGAGCAGTTCTTC

d_call: NA
clone_size: NA
j_call: TRBJ2-1
v_call: TRBV11-2
cdr3_aa: CASSPLSGDNEQFF
cdr3_nt: TGTGCCAGCAGCCCCCTCTCAGGGGACAATGAGCAGTTCTTC

d_call: NA
clone_size: NA
j_call: TRBJ1-2
v_call: TRBV28
cdr3_aa: CASSPGTPPYGYTF
cdr3_nt: TGTGCCAGCAGCCCTGGGACACCACCTTATGGCTACACCTTC

d_call: NA
clone_size: NA
j_call: TRBJ1-2
v_call: TRBV5-1
cdr3_aa: CASSLDSGYGYTF
cdr3_nt: TGCGCCAGCAGCTTGGACTCAGGGTATGGCTACACCTTC

d_call: NA
clone_size: NA
j_call: TRBJ2-6
v_call: TRBV10-2
cdr3_aa: CASTEEDSGANVLTF
cdr3_nt: TGCGCCAGCACCGAGGAAGATTCTGGGGCCAACGTCCTGACTTTC

d_call: NA
clone_size: NA
j_call: TRBJ2-7
v_call: TRBV10-2
cdr3_aa: CASSPRNRRTSYEQYF
cdr3_nt: TGCGCCAGCAGTCCAAGGAACCGTAGGACTTCCTACGAGCAGTACTTC

d_call: NA
clone_size: once
j_call: TRBJ2-1
v_call: TRBV5-4
cdr3_aa: CASSLGVNNEQFF
cdr3_nt: TGTGCCAGCAGCTTAGGAGTTAACAATGAGCAGTTCTTC

d_call: TRBD1
clone_size: NA
j_call: TRBJ2-1
v_call: TRBV7-8
cdr3_aa: CASSLRDRDNEQFF
cdr3_nt: TGTGCCAGCAGCTTACGGGACAGGGACAATGAGCAGTTCTTC

d_call: TRBD1
clone_size: NA
j_call: TRBJ2-7
v_call: TRBV19
cdr3_aa: CASSITTGGTYEQYF
cdr3_nt: TGTGCCAGTAGTATTACGACAGGGGGAACCTACGAGCAGTACTTC

d_call: TRBD2
clone_size: NA
j_call: TRBJ2-5
v_call: TRBV6-1
cdr3_aa: CASSGLAGETQYF
cdr3_nt: TGTGCCAGCAGCGGACTAGCGGGAGAGACCCAGTACTTC

d_call: NA
clone_size: NA
j_call: TRBJ1-5
v_call: TRBV27
cdr3_aa: CASSSGGEGNQPQHF
cdr3_nt: TGTGCCAGCAGTTCGGGGGGCGAAGGCAATCAGCCCCAGCATTTT

d_call: TRBD1
clone_size: once
j_call: TRBJ2-1
v_call: TRBV7-9
cdr3_aa: CASSPPFRDRAYNEQFF
cdr3_nt: TGTGCCAGCAGCCCACCCTTCCGGGACAGGGCCTACAATGAGCAGTTCTTC

d_call: NA
clone_size: NA
j_call: TRBJ1-1
v_call: TRBV4-1
cdr3_aa: CASSQGQNTEAFF
cdr3_nt: TGCGCCAGCAGCCAAGGACAGAACACTGAAGCTTTCTTT